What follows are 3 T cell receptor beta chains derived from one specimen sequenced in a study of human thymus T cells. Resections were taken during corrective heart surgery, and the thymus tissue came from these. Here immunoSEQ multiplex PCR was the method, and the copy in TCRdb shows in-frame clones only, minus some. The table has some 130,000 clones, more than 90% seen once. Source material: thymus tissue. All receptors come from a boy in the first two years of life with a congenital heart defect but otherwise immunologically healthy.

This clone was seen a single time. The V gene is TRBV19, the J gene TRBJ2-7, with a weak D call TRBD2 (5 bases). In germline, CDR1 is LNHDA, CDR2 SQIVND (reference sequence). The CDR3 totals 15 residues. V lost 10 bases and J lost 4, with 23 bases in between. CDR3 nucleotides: TGTGCCACCGCGAGACACACCTCTAGCCGATACGAGCAGTACTTC. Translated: CATARHTSSRYEQYF.

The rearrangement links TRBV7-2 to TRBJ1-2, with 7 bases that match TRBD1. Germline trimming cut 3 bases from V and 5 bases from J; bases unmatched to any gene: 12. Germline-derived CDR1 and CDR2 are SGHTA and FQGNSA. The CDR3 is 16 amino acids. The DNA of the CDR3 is TGTGCCAGCAGCTTCGTGGGGGACAGCAATCCTTATGGCTACACCTTC. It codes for CASSFVGDSNPYGYTF.

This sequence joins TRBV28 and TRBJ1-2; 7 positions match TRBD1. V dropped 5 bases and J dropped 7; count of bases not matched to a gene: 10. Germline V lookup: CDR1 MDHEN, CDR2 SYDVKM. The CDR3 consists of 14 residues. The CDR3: CASSPRDSMSGYTF. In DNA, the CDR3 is TGTGCCAGCAGTCCCCGGGACAGCATGTCTGGCTACACCTTC.